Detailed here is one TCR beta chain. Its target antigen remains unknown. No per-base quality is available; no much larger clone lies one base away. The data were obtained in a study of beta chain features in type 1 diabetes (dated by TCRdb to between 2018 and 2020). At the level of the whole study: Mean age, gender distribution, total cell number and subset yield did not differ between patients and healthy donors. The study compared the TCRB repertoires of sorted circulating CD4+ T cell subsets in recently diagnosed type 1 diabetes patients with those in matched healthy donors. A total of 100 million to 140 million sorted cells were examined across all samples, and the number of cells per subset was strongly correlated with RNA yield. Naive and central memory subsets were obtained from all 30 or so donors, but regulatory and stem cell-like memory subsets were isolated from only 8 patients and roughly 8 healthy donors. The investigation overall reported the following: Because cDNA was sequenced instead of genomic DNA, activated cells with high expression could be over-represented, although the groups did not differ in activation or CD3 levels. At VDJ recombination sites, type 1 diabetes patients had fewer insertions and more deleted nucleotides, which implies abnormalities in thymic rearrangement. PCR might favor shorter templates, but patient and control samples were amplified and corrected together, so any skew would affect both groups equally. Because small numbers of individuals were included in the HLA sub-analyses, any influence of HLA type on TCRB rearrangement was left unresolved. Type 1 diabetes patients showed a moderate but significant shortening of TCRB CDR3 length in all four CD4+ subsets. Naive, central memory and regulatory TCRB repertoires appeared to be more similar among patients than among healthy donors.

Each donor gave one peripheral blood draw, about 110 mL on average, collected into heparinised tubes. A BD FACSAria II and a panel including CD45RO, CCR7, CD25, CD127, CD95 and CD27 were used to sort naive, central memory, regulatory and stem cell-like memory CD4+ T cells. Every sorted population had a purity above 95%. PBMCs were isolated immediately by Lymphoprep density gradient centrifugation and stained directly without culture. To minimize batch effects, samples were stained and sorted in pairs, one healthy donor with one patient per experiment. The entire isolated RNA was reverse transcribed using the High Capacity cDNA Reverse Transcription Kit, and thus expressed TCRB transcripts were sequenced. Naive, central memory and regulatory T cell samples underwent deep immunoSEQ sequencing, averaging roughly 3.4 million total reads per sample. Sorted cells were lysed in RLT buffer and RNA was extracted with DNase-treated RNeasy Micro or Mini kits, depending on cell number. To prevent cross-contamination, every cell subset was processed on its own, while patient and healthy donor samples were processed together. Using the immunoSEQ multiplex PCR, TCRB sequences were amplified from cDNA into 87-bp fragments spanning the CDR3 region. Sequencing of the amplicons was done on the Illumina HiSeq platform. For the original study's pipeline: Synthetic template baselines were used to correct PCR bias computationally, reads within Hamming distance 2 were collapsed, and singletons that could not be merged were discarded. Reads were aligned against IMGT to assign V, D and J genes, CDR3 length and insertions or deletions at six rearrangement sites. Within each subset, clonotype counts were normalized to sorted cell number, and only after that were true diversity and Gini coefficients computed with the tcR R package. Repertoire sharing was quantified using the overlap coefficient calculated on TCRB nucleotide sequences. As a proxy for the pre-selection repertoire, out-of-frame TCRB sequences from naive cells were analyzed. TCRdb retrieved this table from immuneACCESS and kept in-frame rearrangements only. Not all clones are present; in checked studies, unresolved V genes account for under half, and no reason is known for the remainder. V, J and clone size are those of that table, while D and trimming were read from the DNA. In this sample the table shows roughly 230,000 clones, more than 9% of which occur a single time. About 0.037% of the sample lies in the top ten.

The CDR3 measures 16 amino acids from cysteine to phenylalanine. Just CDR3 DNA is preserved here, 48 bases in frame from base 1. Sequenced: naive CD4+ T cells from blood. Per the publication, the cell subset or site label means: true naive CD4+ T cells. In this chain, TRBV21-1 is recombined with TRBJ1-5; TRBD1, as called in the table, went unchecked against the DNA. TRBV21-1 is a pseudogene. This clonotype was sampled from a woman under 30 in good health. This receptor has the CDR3 CASSKKGDIGNQPQHF. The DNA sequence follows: TGTGCCAGCAGCAAAAAGGGGGACATCGGCAATCAGCCCCAGCATTTT.